This TCR beta chain stems from a study of graft-versus-host responses after intestinal transplantation. Whole-study context: Tacrolimus and steroids were given for two to four years to all recipients after anti-thymocyte globulin induction.

For this clone: As yet, its antigen is unknown.

Looked up from germline, CDR1 is KGHSH and CDR2 is LQKENI. The CDR3 spans 18 residues. Deletions cut 1 base from V and 0 bases from J, with 16 bases between. Study results and limitations: Some patients had graft-donor T cell macrochimerism, and their allografts showed high graft-versus-host to host-versus-graft clonal ratios. GvH clones surfaced in recipient marrow, some emerging earlier in ileum or blood. The highest levels of circulating GvH clones went along with early declines in HvG clones after transplant.

Profiling relied on immunoSEQ multiplex PCR, and the TCRdb table lists in-frame clones only, not all of them. The profile shows approximately 100,000 clones, 87% of them singletons. Sequenced material: unstimulated CD4+ T cells sorted from spleen or lymph node cells, taken before intestinal transplant. The receptor comes from a human donor who received an intestinal transplant. The chain couples TRBV18 to TRBJ1-3, with D possibly TRBD1 on 6 matching bases. The CDR3 sequence: CASSPLPRTDSSGNTIYF. In nucleotides, the CDR3 is TGTGCCAGCTCACCACTTCCCCGGACAGACAGCTCTGGAAACACCATATATTTT.